This is a list of T cell receptor beta chains from one sample in a study of blood T cell repertoires in COVID-19. This table comes from immunoSEQ multiplex PCR, and its TCRdb copy is limited to in-frame clones, with some not included. The data show roughly 42,000 clones, with 70% to 85% seen just once and 9% to 15% held by the top ten. What was sequenced was peripheral blood. The receptors were gathered from a human donor in a cohort sampled during active COVID-19. The CDR3 runs from the conserved cysteine through the conserved F or W. D genes are given only for firm matches. For some rows the clone size is stated as once, few or many, or as a class when expanded; others skip it.

d_call	clone_size	cdr3_length	v_call	j_call	cdr3_aa	cdr3_nt
.	.	13	TRBV7-9	TRBJ1-5	CASSSQGNQPQHF	TGTGCCAGCAGCTCACAGGGAAATCAGCCCCAGCATTTT
.	.	16	TRBV28	TRBJ1-5	CASSLGQRRPNQPQHF	TGTGCCAGCAGTTTAGGGCAGAGAAGACCCAATCAGCCCCAGCATTTT
TRBD2	.	13	TRBV7-3	TRBJ2-5	CASSLGLGETQYF	TGTGCCAGCAGCCTCGGACTAGGAGAGACCCAGTACTTC
.	.	15	TRBV2	TRBJ1-4	CASSDFGSSNEKLFF	TGTGCCAGCAGTGATTTCGGGAGTTCTAATGAAAAACTGTTTTTT
.	.	14	TRBV6-1	TRBJ1-3	CASSDGNSGNTIYF	TGTGCCAGCAGTGACGGGAACTCTGGAAACACCATATATTTT
.	.	15	TRBV3-1/TRBV3-2	TRBJ2-5	CASRPPGARVETQYF	TGTGCCAGCAGGCCGCCAGGGGCGCGTGTAGAGACCCAGTACTTC
TRBD1	.	15	TRBV5-1	TRBJ2-1	CASRSGTGAVDEQFF	TGCGCCAGCAGGTCCGGGACAGGGGCCGTCGATGAGCAGTTCTTC
TRBD1	.	13	TRBV18	TRBJ2-1	CASSRTQGDEQFF	TGTGCCAGCTCACGGACCCAGGGGGATGAGCAGTTCTTC
TRBD1	.	15	TRBV6-2/TRBV6-3	TRBJ1-5	CASSYATGEYQPQHF	TGTGCCAGCAGTTACGCGACAGGGGAATATCAGCCCCAGCATTTT
TRBD1	.	15	TRBV5-4	TRBJ1-6	CASSLDRGVGSPLHF	TGTGCCAGCAGCTTGGACAGGGGGGTAGGTTCACCCCTCCACTTT
TRBD1	.	15	TRBV6-5	TRBJ2-7	CASSYSSGTGYEQYF	TGTGCCAGCAGTTACTCATCCGGGACAGGGTACGAGCAGTACTTC
.	.	11	TRBV6-5	TRBJ1-1	CASSSDFGAFF	TGTGCCAGCAGTTCGGACTTCGGGGCTTTCTTT
TRBD2	.	14	TRBV7-2	TRBJ2-1	CASSTSGFYNEQFF	TGTGCCAGTTCTACTAGCGGCTTCTACAATGAGCAGTTCTTC
TRBD1	.	16	TRBV7-8	TRBJ1-5	CASSPRTGWPGQPQHF	TGTGCCAGCAGCCCCAGGACAGGGTGGCCCGGACAGCCCCAGCATTTT
TRBD2	.	12	TRBV11-3	TRBJ2-5	CASSGEGETQYF	TGTGCCAGCAGCGGGGAGGGGGAGACCCAGTACTTC
.	.	16	TRBV2	TRBJ2-5	CASSESDFTFQETQYF	TGTGCCAGCAGTGAATCGGACTTCACCTTTCAAGAGACCCAGTACTTC
.	few	12	TRBV29-1	TRBJ2-7	CSVRGNFYEQYF	TGCAGCGTTAGGGGGAATTTCTACGAGCAGTACTTC
TRBD1	.	14	TRBV10-2	TRBJ2-1	CASSTGTGSHEQFF	TGCGCCAGCAGTACCGGGACAGGTTCTCATGAGCAGTTCTTC
.	.	16	TRBV7-2	TRBJ1-6	CASSFRDYSYNSPLHF	TGTGCCAGCAGCTTCCGGGATTACTCCTATAATTCACCCCTCCACTTT
.	.	16	TRBV30	TRBJ1-5	CAWSPTIGARNQPQHF	TGTGCCTGGAGCCCTACCATTGGGGCCCGAAATCAGCCCCAGCATTTT
TRBD1	.	16	TRBV23-1	TRBJ1-6	CASSQTGTERNSPLHF	TGCGCCAGCAGTCAAACCGGGACAGAGAGAAATTCACCCCTCCACTTT
TRBD1	.	15	TRBV20-1	TRBJ2-2	CSASMGRGNAGELFF	TGCAGTGCTAGTATGGGCAGGGGGAATGCCGGGGAGCTGTTTTTT
TRBD1	once	13	TRBV3-1/TRBV3-2	TRBJ1-6	CASNRGGDSPLHF	TGTGCCAGCAACAGGGGAGGCGATTCACCCCTCCACTTT
.	once	15	TRBV6-5	TRBJ1-6	CAGTRLADNNSPLHF	TGTGCCGGCACCCGCCTTGCGGATAATAATTCACCCCTCCACTTT
TRBD2	.	17	TRBV25-1	TRBJ2-4	CASSPWASGGAGNIQYF	TGTGCCAGCAGCCCTTGGGCTAGCGGGGGGGCCGGAAACATTCAGTACTTC
.	once	13	TRBV28	TRBJ2-7	CASSLSPTYEQYF	TGTGCCAGCAGTTTATCCCCTACGTACGAGCAGTACTTC
.	.	16	TRBV12-2	TRBJ1-5	CASRTLPGTGGEPQHF	TGTGCAAGTCGCACCCTCCCAGGGACAGGGGGCGAGCCCCAGCATTTT
TRBD1	.	15	TRBV28	TRBJ1-3	CASSRQGAQGNTIYF	TGTGCCAGCAGTCGACAGGGGGCGCAAGGAAACACCATATATTTT
.	.	16	TRBV3-1/TRBV3-2	TRBJ1-6	CASSQVSEVRNSPLHF	TGTGCCAGCAGCCAAGTCTCCGAAGTTCGGAATTCACCCCTCCACTTT